Listed below are T cell receptor beta chains from one sample, sequenced in a study of T cell responses to AZD1222 COVID-19 vaccine. Assay: immunoSEQ multiplex PCR; the TCRdb copy retains only in-frame clones and omits some. In the table there are 90,000 to 140,000 clones, about four fifths of which are singletons. The source material was peripheral blood, sampled on day 0 of AZD1222 vaccination. These receptors were taken from an adult in good health. CDR3s include the opening cysteine and the closing phenylalanine or tryptophan. Each record gives: CDR3 length, clone size, V gene, D gene, J gene, CDR3 DNA, CDR3 protein. D genes are given only for firm matches. Only part of the rows carry a size: once, few, many, or a class if the clone is expanded.

len: 13
abundance: .
v_gene: TRBV29-1
d_gene: .
j_gene: TRBJ1-1
CDR3nt: TGCAGCGTCCGGCCCCTGGTGGACACTGAAGCTTTCTTT
CDR3aa: CSVRPLVDTEAFF

len: 15
abundance: .
v_gene: TRBV11-2
d_gene: TRBD1
j_gene: TRBJ2-3
CDR3nt: TGTGCCAGCAGCTTAGGGACAGGGTACACAGATACGCAGTATTTT
CDR3aa: CASSLGTGYTDTQYF

len: 16
abundance: .
v_gene: TRBV4-3
d_gene: TRBD1
j_gene: TRBJ1-1
CDR3nt: TGCGCCAGCAGCCAGCACAGGGGGACTATAGGCACTGAAGCTTTCTTT
CDR3aa: CASSQHRGTIGTEAFF

len: 12
abundance: .
v_gene: TRBV2
d_gene: .
j_gene: TRBJ1-6
CDR3nt: TGTGCCAGCAGTGAGGCAGGGGCACCCCTCCACTTT
CDR3aa: CASSEAGAPLHF

len: 15
abundance: .
v_gene: TRBV4-1
d_gene: .
j_gene: TRBJ1-3
CDR3nt: TGCGCCAGCAGCCAAGGAGGAACACCTGGAAACACCATATATTTT
CDR3aa: CASSQGGTPGNTIYF

len: 15
abundance: .
v_gene: TRBV19
d_gene: .
j_gene: TRBJ1-6
CDR3nt: TGTGCCAGTAGTATGCCTCCCCCGACCCGGAAGCCCCTCCACTTT
CDR3aa: CASSMPPPTRKPLHF

len: 17
abundance: .
v_gene: TRBV7-2
d_gene: TRBD2
j_gene: TRBJ2-3
CDR3nt: TGTGCCAGCAGCTTAGCGCGGCAAGCGGGGGGTACAGATACGCAGTATTTT
CDR3aa: CASSLARQAGGTDTQYF

len: 15
abundance: .
v_gene: TRBV4-1
d_gene: TRBD1
j_gene: TRBJ1-1
CDR3nt: TGCGCCAGCAGCCAGAGACAGGGGATCGACACTGAAGCTTTCTTT
CDR3aa: CASSQRQGIDTEAFF

len: 14
abundance: .
v_gene: TRBV11-3
d_gene: .
j_gene: TRBJ2-3
CDR3nt: TGTGCCAGCAGCCCCCCGGGACCGACTACTACGCAGTATTTT
CDR3aa: CASSPPGPTTTQYF

len: 15
abundance: .
v_gene: TRBV19
d_gene: TRBD2
j_gene: TRBJ2-2
CDR3nt: TGTGCCAGTAGGAGGTCTAGCGGGGGGGCCGGGGAGCTGTTTTTT
CDR3aa: CASRRSSGGAGELFF

len: 13
abundance: once
v_gene: TRBV23-1
d_gene: .
j_gene: TRBJ2-5
CDR3nt: TGCGCCAGCAGTCAACAGGCGGGAGAGACCCAGTACTTC
CDR3aa: CASSQQAGETQYF

len: 14
abundance: .
v_gene: TRBV15
d_gene: .
j_gene: TRBJ2-2
CDR3nt: TGTGCCACCATGAGGGCAGGGAACACCGGGGAGCTGTTTTTT
CDR3aa: CATMRAGNTGELFF

len: 14
abundance: .
v_gene: TRBV6-5
d_gene: .
j_gene: TRBJ2-2
CDR3nt: TGTGCCAGCAGAGGGACGGGGGACACCGGGGAGCTGTTTTTT
CDR3aa: CASRGTGDTGELFF

len: 10
abundance: many
v_gene: TRBV29-1
d_gene: .
j_gene: TRBJ1-1
CDR3nt: TGCAGCGGACTTTTCGTCCAAGCTTTCTTT
CDR3aa: CSGLFVQAFF

len: 16
abundance: .
v_gene: TRBV6-2/TRBV6-3
d_gene: .
j_gene: TRBJ1-1
CDR3nt: TGTGCCAGCAGCAGATCAGGTTTTACAGGGAACACTGAAGCTTTCTTT
CDR3aa: CASSRSGFTGNTEAFF

len: 15
abundance: .
v_gene: TRBV6-5
d_gene: .
j_gene: TRBJ2-2
CDR3nt: TGTGCCAGCAGTTACTCGGAGTTGGCGCCCGGGGAGCTGTTTTTT
CDR3aa: CASSYSELAPGELFF

len: 17
abundance: .
v_gene: TRBV29-1
d_gene: .
j_gene: TRBJ2-3
CDR3nt: TGCAGCGTTGAAGATTCCAAATCAGGGTTCAGCACAGATACGCAGTATTTT
CDR3aa: CSVEDSKSGFSTDTQYF

len: 14
abundance: .
v_gene: TRBV7-2
d_gene: TRBD1
j_gene: TRBJ2-7
CDR3nt: TGTGCCAGCAGCCCCCGACAGGGGCCCTACGAGCAGTACTTC
CDR3aa: CASSPRQGPYEQYF

len: 15
abundance: .
v_gene: TRBV5-1
d_gene: TRBD1
j_gene: TRBJ1-4
CDR3nt: TGCGCCAGCAGCTCGGGACAGGGGCTTAATGAAAAACTGTTTTTT
CDR3aa: CASSSGQGLNEKLFF

len: 13
abundance: .
v_gene: TRBV29-1
d_gene: TRBD1
j_gene: TRBJ2-7
CDR3nt: TGCAGCGTAGGATTTGGACAGGGGGATCAGCAGTACTTC
CDR3aa: CSVGFGQGDQQYF

len: 16
abundance: .
v_gene: TRBV6-5
d_gene: .
j_gene: TRBJ1-3
CDR3nt: TGTGCCAGCAGTTACTCAAGGAGAACGTTCGGAAACACCATATATTTT
CDR3aa: CASSYSRRTFGNTIYF

len: 16
abundance: .
v_gene: TRBV10-2
d_gene: .
j_gene: TRBJ1-2
CDR3nt: TGCGCCAGTAGGGCGGGGGGGATGGGAGAAACGAATGGCTACACCTTC
CDR3aa: CASRAGGMGETNGYTF

len: 15
abundance: .
v_gene: TRBV27
d_gene: .
j_gene: TRBJ1-1
CDR3nt: TGTGCCAGCAGTTGGACAGCCCTCATGAACACTGAAGCTTTCTTT
CDR3aa: CASSWTALMNTEAFF

len: 14
abundance: .
v_gene: TRBV5-1
d_gene: .
j_gene: TRBJ2-3
CDR3nt: TGCGCCAGCAGTAGTTTGATGAGCACAGATACGCAGTATTTT
CDR3aa: CASSSLMSTDTQYF

len: 17
abundance: .
v_gene: TRBV5-4
d_gene: TRBD1
j_gene: TRBJ2-1
CDR3nt: TGTGCCAGCAGCTTGAGTCTGACAGGGCAGAGCTACAATGAGCAGTTCTTC
CDR3aa: CASSLSLTGQSYNEQFF

len: 13
abundance: .
v_gene: TRBV29-1
d_gene: .
j_gene: TRBJ1-2
CDR3nt: TGCAGCACCCACCCGGGGGTGGGCTATGGCTACACCTTC
CDR3aa: CSTHPGVGYGYTF

len: 15
abundance: .
v_gene: TRBV3-1/TRBV3-2
d_gene: .
j_gene: TRBJ1-4
CDR3nt: TGTGCCAGCAGCCACCCCCAGGGCTACGGAGAAAAACTGTTTTTT
CDR3aa: CASSHPQGYGEKLFF

len: 13
abundance: .
v_gene: TRBV14
d_gene: .
j_gene: TRBJ1-2
CDR3nt: TGTGCCAGCAGCCTAAAACTCTTTGATGGCTACACCTTC
CDR3aa: CASSLKLFDGYTF

len: 15
abundance: .
v_gene: TRBV2
d_gene: TRBD2
j_gene: TRBJ2-2
CDR3nt: TGTGCCAGCAGTGAAATACGGGGGGTCACCGGGGAGCTGTTTTTT
CDR3aa: CASSEIRGVTGELFF

len: 15
abundance: few
v_gene: TRBV6-5
d_gene: .
j_gene: TRBJ1-4
CDR3nt: TGTGCCAGCAGTTACTCGACGGGAGGTGGGAACTCGATGTTTTTT
CDR3aa: CASSYSTGGGNSMFF

len: 13
abundance: .
v_gene: TRBV21-1
d_gene: .
j_gene: TRBJ1-5
CDR3nt: TGTGCCAGCAGCAAAGCGGGGAATCAGCCCCAGCATTTT
CDR3aa: CASSKAGNQPQHF

len: 13
abundance: few
v_gene: TRBV2
d_gene: .
j_gene: TRBJ1-5
CDR3nt: TGTGCCAGCAAAGGGGTCAACAATCAGCCCCAGCATTTT
CDR3aa: CASKGVNNQPQHF

len: 17
abundance: .
v_gene: TRBV7-2
d_gene: .
j_gene: TRBJ1-1
CDR3nt: TGTGCCAGCAGCCCCGGGAAGATAGAGATGGAGAACACTGAAGCTTTCTTT
CDR3aa: CASSPGKIEMENTEAFF

len: 16
abundance: few
v_gene: TRBV7-2
d_gene: TRBD1
j_gene: TRBJ1-2
CDR3nt: TGTGCCAGCAGCTCTGTCCGGACAGGGGGCGGGTATGGCTACACCTTC
CDR3aa: CASSSVRTGGGYGYTF

len: 13
abundance: .
v_gene: TRBV29-1
d_gene: TRBD1
j_gene: TRBJ2-1
CDR3nt: TGCAGCGTTGGGGACAGGGTCTACAATGAGCAGTTCTTC
CDR3aa: CSVGDRVYNEQFF

len: 14
abundance: .
v_gene: TRBV19
d_gene: .
j_gene: TRBJ2-1
CDR3nt: TGTGCCAGTAGTAGAGTCCGGACAGACAATGAGCAGTTCTTC
CDR3aa: CASSRVRTDNEQFF

len: 15
abundance: .
v_gene: TRBV19
d_gene: .
j_gene: TRBJ1-1
CDR3nt: TGTGCCAGTAGTATATCGATGGGAATGAACACTGAAGCTTTCTTT
CDR3aa: CASSISMGMNTEAFF

len: 17
abundance: .
v_gene: TRBV5-5
d_gene: TRBD1
j_gene: TRBJ1-1
CDR3nt: TGTGCCAGCAGCTTGCTCCCACGGGGACAGGGGTACACTGAAGCTTTCTTT
CDR3aa: CASSLLPRGQGYTEAFF

len: 17
abundance: .
v_gene: TRBV27
d_gene: .
j_gene: TRBJ2-3
CDR3nt: TGTGCCAGCAGCCACCTAGGCGGGACAGCGGACACAGATACGCAGTATTTT
CDR3aa: CASSHLGGTADTDTQYF

len: 13
abundance: .
v_gene: TRBV29-1
d_gene: TRBD2
j_gene: TRBJ2-7
CDR3nt: TGCAGCGTTCTCGCGGGGGGAACGGGCGAGCAGTACTTC
CDR3aa: CSVLAGGTGEQYF

len: 11
abundance: once
v_gene: TRBV19
d_gene: .
j_gene: TRBJ2-1
CDR3nt: TGTGCCAGTGGATTCCAACGAAATTGGTTCTTC
CDR3aa: CASGFQRNWFF

len: 13
abundance: .
v_gene: TRBV5-1
d_gene: .
j_gene: TRBJ1-1
CDR3nt: TGCGCCAGCAGCCCGGACAGTAACACTGAAGCTTTCTTT
CDR3aa: CASSPDSNTEAFF

len: 13
abundance: .
v_gene: TRBV6-5
d_gene: TRBD1
j_gene: TRBJ1-2
CDR3nt: TGTGCCAGCAGTTACTCGGGACAGCGGGGCTACACCTTC
CDR3aa: CASSYSGQRGYTF

len: 14
abundance: .
v_gene: TRBV5-1
d_gene: .
j_gene: TRBJ2-6
CDR3nt: TGCGCCAGCAGCTTGGCTCCTGGGGCCAACGTCCTGACTTTC
CDR3aa: CASSLAPGANVLTF

len: 14
abundance: few
v_gene: TRBV19
d_gene: TRBD1
j_gene: TRBJ1-6
CDR3nt: TGTGCCAGTAGTTGGGACAGAAATAATTCACCCCTCCACTTT
CDR3aa: CASSWDRNNSPLHF

len: 14
abundance: few
v_gene: TRBV6-5
d_gene: .
j_gene: TRBJ1-5
CDR3nt: TGTGCCAGCACGGGGGGAGGTAGCAATCAGCCCCAGCATTTT
CDR3aa: CASTGGGSNQPQHF

len: 17
abundance: .
v_gene: TRBV15
d_gene: .
j_gene: TRBJ1-6
CDR3nt: TGTGCCACCAGCAGACCGCCTCTGTCCCCCTATAATTCACCCCTCCACTTT
CDR3aa: CATSRPPLSPYNSPLHF

len: 15
abundance: .
v_gene: TRBV9
d_gene: .
j_gene: TRBJ1-2
CDR3nt: TGTGCCAGCAGCGTAGTCGCAGGGGCGGACTATGGCTACACCTTC
CDR3aa: CASSVVAGADYGYTF